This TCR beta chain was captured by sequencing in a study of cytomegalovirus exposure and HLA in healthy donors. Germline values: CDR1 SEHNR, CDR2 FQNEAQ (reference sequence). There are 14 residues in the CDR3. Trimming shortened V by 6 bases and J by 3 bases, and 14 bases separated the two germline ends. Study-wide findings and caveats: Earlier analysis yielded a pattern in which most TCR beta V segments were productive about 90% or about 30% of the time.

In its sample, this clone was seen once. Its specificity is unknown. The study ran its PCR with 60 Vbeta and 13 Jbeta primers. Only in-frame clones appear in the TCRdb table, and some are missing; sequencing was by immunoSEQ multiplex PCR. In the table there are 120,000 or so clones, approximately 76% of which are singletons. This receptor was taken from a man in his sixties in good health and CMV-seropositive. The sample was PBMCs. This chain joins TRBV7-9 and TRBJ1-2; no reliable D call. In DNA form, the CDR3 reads TGTGCCAGCAGTGCAGCCCCGGAGGACTATGGCTACACCTTC. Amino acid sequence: CASSAAPEDYGYTF.